Reported below is one T cell receptor (beta chain). Its cognate antigen is unknown. The data were obtained in a study of cytotoxic CD8 clonotypes in ibrutinib-treated CLL. Looking at the study overall: Patients gave response samples after a median about eleven months of treatment, range 6 to 36. Study-wide results and caveats: Baseline clonality, above age-matched healthy donor levels, tracked circulating CD8+ T-cell counts. Contraction or stability on treatment characterized the public clonotypes, which were uncommon.

CDR1 SNHLY and CDR2 FYNNEI come from the germline V gene. The CDR3 runs 15 residues. Trimming took off 1 base at V and 7 bases at J, with 16 bases between the two ends. Generated by immunoSEQ multiplex PCR, the TCRdb table keeps only in-frame clones and is missing some. Of approximately 190,000 clones listed, around 75% are singletons. Sequenced here: PBMCs, sampled after 12 months of ibrutinib treatment. This chain links TRBV2 with TRBJ1-2; D not resolved. This sequence was found in a human donor with chronic lymphocytic leukemia. The CDR3 DNA reads TGTGCCAGCAGTGAAGAGGATCCTGGGGTGTCTGGCTACACCTTC. It codes for CASSEEDPGVSGYTF. The variable domain in full, completed from reference TRBV2 and TRBJ1-2, reads EPEVTQTPSHQVTQMGQEVILRCVPISNHLYFYWYRQILGQKVEFLVSFYNNEISEKSEIFDDQFSVERPDGSNFTLKIRSTKLEDSAMYFCASSEEDPGVSGYTFGSGTRLTVV.